This T cell receptor (beta chain) was sequenced for a study of control samples from healthy donors and cancer patients. Some clones are missing from TCRdb's copy, which holds only in-frame ones; the method was immunoSEQ multiplex PCR. The sample holds over 75,000 clones, 91% seen once. This CDR3 has 14 residues. Trimming took 4 bases from V and 4 from J; bases not matched to a gene: 6. From germline, CDR1 is LNHDA and CDR2 SQIVND (reference sequence). The TCR sequence derives from a man younger than 45 in good health. Material for sequencing was blood. The chain uses TRBV19 and TRBJ2-7; 8 bases are a match to TRBD1. CDR3 protein: CASSTGTGSYEQYF. CDR3 in DNA: TGTGCCAGTAGTACCGGGACAGGTTCATACGAGCAGTACTTC.